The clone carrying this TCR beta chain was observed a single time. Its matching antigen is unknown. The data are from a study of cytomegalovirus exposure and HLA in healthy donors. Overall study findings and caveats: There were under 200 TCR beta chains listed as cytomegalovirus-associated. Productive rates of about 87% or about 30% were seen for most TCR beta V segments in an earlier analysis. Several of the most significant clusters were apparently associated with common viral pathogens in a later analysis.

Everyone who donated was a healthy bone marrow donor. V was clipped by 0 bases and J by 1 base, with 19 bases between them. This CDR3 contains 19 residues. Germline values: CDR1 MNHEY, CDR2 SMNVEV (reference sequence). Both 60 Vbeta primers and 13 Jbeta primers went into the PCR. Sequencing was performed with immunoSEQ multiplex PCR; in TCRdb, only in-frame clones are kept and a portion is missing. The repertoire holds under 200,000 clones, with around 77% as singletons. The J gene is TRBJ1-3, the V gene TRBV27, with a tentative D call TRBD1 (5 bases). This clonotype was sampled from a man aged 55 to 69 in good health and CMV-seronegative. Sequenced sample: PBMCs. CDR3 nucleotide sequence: TGTGCCAGCAGTTTATCCGGGGGGTACGAGGGGTCTTCTGGAAACACCATATATTTT. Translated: CASSLSGGYEGSSGNTIYF.